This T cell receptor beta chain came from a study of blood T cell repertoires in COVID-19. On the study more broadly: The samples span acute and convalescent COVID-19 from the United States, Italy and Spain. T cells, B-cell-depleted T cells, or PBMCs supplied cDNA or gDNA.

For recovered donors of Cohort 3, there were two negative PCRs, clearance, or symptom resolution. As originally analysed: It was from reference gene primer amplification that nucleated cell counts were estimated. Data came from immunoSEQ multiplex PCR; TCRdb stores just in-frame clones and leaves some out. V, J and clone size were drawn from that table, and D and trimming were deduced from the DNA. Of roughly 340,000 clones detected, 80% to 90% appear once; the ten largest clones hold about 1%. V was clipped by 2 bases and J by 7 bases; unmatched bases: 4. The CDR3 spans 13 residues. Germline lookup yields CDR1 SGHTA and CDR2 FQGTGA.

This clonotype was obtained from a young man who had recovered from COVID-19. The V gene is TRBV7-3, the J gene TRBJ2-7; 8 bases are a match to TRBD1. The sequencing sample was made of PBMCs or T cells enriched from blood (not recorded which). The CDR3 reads CASSLGQGREQYF. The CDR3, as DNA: TGTGCCAGCAGCTTAGGACAGGGTCGAGAGCAGTACTTC.